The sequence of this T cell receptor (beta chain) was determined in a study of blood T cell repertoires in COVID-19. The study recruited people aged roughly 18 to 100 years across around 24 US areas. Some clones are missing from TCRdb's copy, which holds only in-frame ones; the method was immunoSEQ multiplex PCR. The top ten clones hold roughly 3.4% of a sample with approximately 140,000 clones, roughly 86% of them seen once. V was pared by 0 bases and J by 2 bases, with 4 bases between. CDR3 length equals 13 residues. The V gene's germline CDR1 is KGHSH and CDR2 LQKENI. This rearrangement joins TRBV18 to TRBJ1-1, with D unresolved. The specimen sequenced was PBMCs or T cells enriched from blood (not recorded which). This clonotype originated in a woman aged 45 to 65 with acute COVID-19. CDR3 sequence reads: CASSPPLNTEAFF. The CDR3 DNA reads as TGTGCCAGCTCACCACCGTTAAACACTGAAGCTTTCTTT.